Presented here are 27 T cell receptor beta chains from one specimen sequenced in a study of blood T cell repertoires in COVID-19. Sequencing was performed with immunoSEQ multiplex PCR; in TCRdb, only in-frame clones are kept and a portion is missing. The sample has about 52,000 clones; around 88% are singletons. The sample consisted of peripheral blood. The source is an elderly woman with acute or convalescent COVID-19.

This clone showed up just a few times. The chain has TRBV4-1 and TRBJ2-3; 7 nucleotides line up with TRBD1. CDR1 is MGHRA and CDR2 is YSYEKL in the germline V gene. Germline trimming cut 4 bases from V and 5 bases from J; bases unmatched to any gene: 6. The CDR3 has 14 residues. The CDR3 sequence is CASSLLGGEDTQYF. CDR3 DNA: TGCGCCAGCAGCCTATTAGGGGGCGAAGATACGCAGTATTTT.

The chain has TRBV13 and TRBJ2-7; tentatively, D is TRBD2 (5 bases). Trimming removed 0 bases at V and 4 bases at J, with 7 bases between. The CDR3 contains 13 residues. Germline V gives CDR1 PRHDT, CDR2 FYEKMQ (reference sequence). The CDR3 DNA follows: TGTGCCAGCAGCTTAGGACGGAGGTACGAGCAGTACTTC. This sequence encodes CASSLGRRYEQYF.

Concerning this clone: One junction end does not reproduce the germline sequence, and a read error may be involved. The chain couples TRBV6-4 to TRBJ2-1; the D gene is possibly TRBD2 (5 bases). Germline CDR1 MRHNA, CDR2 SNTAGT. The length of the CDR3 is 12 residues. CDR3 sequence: CASTDYKNEQFF. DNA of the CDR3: TGTGCCAGCACTGACTACAAGAATGAGCAGTTCTTC.

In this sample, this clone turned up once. DNA of the CDR3: TGTGCCAGTAGTGAGGGACAGGGCACAGATACGCAGTATTTT. Translated: CASSEGQGTDTQYF. The chain couples TRBV19 to TRBJ2-3; TRBD1 matches at 8 bases. This CDR3 has 14 residues. Losses at the gene ends were 5 bases for V and 1 base for J; bases not matched to a gene: 2. Germline assignment: CDR1 LNHDA and CDR2 SQIVND (reference sequence).

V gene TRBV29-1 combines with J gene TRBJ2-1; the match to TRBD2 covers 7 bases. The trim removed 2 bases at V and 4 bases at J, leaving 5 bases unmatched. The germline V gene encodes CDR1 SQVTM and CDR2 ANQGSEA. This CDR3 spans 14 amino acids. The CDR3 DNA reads TGCAGCGTTGAATGGTCTAGCGGTTACAATGAGCAGTTCTTC. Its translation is CSVEWSSGYNEQFF.

The CDR3 region is CASSPMVGGSYNEQFF. Here the CDR3 DNA reads TGTGCCAGCAGCCCCATGGTGGGGGGCTCCTACAATGAGCAGTTCTTC. The chain carries TRBV7-3 and TRBJ2-1; a weak D match, TRBD2 (6 bases). V was cut by 5 bases and J by 0 bases, with 14 bases left in between. CDR3 length equals 16 residues. Germline-derived CDR1 and CDR2 are SGHTA and FQGTGA. Supplemented by reference TRBV7-3 and TRBJ2-1, the full variable domain reads GAGVSQTPSNKVTEKGKYVELRCDPISGHTALYWYRQSLGQGPEFLIYFQGTGAADDSGLPNDRFFAVRPEGSVSTLKIQRTERGDSAVYLCASSPMVGGSYNEQFFGPGTRLTVL.

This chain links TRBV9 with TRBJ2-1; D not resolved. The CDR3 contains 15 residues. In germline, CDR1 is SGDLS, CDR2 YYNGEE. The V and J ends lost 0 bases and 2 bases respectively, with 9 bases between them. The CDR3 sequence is CASSVGRGPYNEQFF. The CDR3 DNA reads TGTGCCAGCAGCGTAGGTCGTGGGCCCTACAATGAGCAGTTCTTC.

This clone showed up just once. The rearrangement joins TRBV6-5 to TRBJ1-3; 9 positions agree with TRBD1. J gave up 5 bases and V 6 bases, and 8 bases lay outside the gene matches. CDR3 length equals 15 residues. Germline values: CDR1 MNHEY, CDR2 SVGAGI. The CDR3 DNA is TGTGCCAGCAGACTCGACAGGGGGTCGCGAAACACCATATATTTT. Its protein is CASRLDRGSRNTIYF.

The CDR3 sequence: CAIGPGAAAFF. The CDR3 DNA reads TGTGCCATCGGACCTGGGGCTGCAGCTTTCTTT. The rearrangement uses TRBV10-3 and TRBJ1-1; D may be TRBD1 (5 bases). This CDR3 contains 11 residues. Germline CDR1 reads ENHRY; CDR2 reads SYGVKD. The V end lost 8 bases, the J end lost 10 bases, and 14 bases lay between the germline ends.

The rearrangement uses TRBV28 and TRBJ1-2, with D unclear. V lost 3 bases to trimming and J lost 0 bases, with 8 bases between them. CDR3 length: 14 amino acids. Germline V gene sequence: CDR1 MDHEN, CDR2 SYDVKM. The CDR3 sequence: CASSFHEPNYGYTF. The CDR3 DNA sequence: TGTGCCAGCAGTTTCCATGAGCCTAACTATGGCTACACCTTC.

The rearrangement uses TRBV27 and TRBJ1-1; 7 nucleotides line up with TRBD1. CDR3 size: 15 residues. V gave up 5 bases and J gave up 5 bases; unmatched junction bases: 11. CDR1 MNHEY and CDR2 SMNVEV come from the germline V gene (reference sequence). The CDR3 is CASSPPDRIGTEAFF. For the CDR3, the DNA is TGTGCCAGCAGTCCCCCGGACAGGATTGGGACTGAAGCTTTCTTT.

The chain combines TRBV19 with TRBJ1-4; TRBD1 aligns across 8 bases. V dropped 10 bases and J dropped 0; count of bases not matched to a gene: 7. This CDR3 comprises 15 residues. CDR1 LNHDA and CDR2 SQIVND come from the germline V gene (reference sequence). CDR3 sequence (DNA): TGTGCCACCGCGGACAGGGCAGCAACTAATGAAAAACTGTTTTTT. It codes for CATADRAATNEKLFF.

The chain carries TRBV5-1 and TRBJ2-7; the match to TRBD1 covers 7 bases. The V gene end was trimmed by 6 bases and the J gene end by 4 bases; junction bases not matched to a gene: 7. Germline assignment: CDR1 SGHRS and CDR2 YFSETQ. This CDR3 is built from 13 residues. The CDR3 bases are TGCGCCAGCAACAGGGGCGCAGGGTACGAGCAGTACTTC. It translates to CASNRGAGYEQYF. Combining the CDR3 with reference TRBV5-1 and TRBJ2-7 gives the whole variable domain KAGVTQTPRYLIKTRGQQVTLSCSPISGHRSVSWYQQTPGQGLQFLFEYFSETQRNKGNFPGRFSGRQFSNSRSEMNVSTLELGDSALYLCASNRGAGYEQYFGPGTRLTVT.

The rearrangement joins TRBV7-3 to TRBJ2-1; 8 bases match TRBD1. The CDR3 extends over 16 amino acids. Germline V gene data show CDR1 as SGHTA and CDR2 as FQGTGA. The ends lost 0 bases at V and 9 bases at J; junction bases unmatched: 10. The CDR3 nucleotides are TGTGCCAGCAGCTTAACCGGACAGGGAAGGGGGTTTGAGCAGTTCTTC. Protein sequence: CASSLTGQGRGFEQFF.

The CDR3 DNA reads TGCAGCTCCAGGGGTCGGGGGGGATACAATGAGCAGTTCTTC. Protein: CSSRGRGGYNEQFF. The chain links TRBV29-1 to TRBJ2-1; 8 bases agree with TRBD2. CDR1 and CDR2 from the germline V gene are SQVTM and ANQGSEA. The CDR3 extends over 14 amino acids. V lost 8 bases and J lost 4; bases outside the gene matches: 10.

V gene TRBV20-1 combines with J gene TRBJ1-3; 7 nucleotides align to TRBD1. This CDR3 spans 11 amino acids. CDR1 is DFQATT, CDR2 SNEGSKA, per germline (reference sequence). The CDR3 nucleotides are TGCAGCCTAGAGACAGGGCCCACCATATATTTT. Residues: CSLETGPTIYF.

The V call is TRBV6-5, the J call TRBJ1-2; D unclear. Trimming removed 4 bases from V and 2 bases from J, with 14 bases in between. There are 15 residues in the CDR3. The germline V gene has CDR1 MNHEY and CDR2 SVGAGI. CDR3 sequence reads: CASSLGRGLNYGYTF. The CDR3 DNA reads TGTGCCAGCAGTTTAGGCCGGGGTCTCAACTATGGCTACACCTTC.

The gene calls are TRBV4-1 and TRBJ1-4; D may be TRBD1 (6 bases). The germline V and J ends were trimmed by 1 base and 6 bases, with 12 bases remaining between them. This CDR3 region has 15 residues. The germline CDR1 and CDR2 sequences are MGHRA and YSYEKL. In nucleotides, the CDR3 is TGCGCCAGCAGCCAAGTGGGCAGGGGTGATGAAAAACTGTTTTTT. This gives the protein CASSQVGRGDEKLFF.

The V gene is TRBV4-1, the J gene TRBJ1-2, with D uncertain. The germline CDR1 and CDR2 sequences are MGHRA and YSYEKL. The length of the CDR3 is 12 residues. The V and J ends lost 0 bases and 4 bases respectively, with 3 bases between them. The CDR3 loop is CASSQELYGYTF. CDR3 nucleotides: TGCGCCAGCAGCCAAGAACTCTATGGCTACACCTTC.

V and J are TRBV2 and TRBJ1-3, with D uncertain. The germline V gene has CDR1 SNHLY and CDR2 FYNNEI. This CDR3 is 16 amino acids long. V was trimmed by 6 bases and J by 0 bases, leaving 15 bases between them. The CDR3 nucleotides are TGTGCCAGCAGCGGCCCGGACGGGAACTCTGGAAACACCATATATTTT. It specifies CASSGPDGNSGNTIYF.

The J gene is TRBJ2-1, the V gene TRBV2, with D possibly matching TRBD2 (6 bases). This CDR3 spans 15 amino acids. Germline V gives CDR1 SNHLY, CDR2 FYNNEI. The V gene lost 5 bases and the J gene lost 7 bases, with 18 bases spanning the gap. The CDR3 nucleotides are TGTGCCAGCAGTCCAACAGCGGGTAGAACTAATGAGCAGTTCTTC. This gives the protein CASSPTAGRTNEQFF. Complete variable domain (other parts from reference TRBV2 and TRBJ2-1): EPEVTQTPSHQVTQMGQEVILRCVPISNHLYFYWYRQILGQKVEFLVSFYNNEISEKSEIFDDQFSVERPDGSNFTLKIRSTKLEDSAMYFCASSPTAGRTNEQFFGPGTRLTVL.

DNA for the CDR3: TGTGCCAGCTCACCAGACAGGGTATCGAGGGAGACCCAGTACTTC. It yields the protein CASSPDRVSRETQYF. The chain recombines TRBV18 with TRBJ2-5, with 7 bases identical to TRBD1. The junction had 8 bases not matched to a gene; V was cut back by 2 bases and J by 5 bases. Germline assignment: CDR1 KGHSH and CDR2 LQKENI. The CDR3 has 15 residues.

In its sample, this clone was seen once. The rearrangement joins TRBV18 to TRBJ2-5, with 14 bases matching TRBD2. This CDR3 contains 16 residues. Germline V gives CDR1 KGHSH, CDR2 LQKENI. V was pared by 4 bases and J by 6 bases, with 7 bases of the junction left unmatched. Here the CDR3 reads CASSQGTSGSIKTQYF. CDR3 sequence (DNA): TGTGCCAGCTCACAGGGGACTAGCGGGAGCATAAAGACCCAGTACTTC.

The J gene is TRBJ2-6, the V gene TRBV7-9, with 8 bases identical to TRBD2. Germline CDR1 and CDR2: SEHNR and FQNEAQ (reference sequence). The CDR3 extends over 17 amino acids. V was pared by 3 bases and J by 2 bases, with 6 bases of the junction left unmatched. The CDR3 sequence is CASSFSGGETGANVLTF. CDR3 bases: TGTGCCAGCAGCTTCAGCGGGGGAGAAACTGGGGCCAACGTCCTGACTTTC.

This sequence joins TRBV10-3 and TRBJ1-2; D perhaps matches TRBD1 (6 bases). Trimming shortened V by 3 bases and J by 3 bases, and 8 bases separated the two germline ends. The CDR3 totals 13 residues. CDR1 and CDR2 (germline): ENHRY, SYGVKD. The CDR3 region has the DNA TGTGCCATCAGTGATAAGGGGGACTATGGCTACACCTTC. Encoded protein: CAISDKGDYGYTF.

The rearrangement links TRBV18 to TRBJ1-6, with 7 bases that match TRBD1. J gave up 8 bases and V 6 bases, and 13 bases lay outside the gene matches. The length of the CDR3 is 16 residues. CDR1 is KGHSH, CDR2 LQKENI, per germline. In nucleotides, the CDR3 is TGTGCCAGCTCCCACGGGACAGCCAGGGGAGATTCACCCCTCCACTTT. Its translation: CASSHGTARGDSPLHF.

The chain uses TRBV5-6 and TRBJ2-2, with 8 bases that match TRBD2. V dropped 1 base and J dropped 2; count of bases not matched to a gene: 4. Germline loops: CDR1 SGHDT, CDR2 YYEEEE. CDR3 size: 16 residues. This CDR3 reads CASSLLTSGNTGELFF. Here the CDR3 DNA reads TGTGCCAGCAGCTTGTTAACTAGCGGCAACACCGGGGAGCTGTTTTTT.